This T cell receptor beta chain is from a study of CD8 T cells in Susac syndrome (dated by TCRdb to about 2019). At the level of the whole study: Of the Susac syndrome patients who were sequenced, roughly six had clinically active disease and about 8 were in clinical remission. At blood withdrawal, Susac syndrome patients were either therapy-naive, taking corticosteroids (in some cases with IVIg as well), or taking IVIg alone. Whether CD8+ T cell activation and differentiation in Susac syndrome was antigen driven was tested using repertoire sequencing. The full study reports these points: The study acknowledged that relatively few individuals were included in the TCR sequencing and HLA analysis. In the CD4+ T cell repertoire of Susac syndrome patients, clonal expansion was not detected.

RNA was extracted with the RNeasy kit and 0.5 to 1 ug was reverse transcribed using random hexamers. The immunoSEQ multiplex PCR assay, covering 54 Vbeta and 13 Jbeta segments, was used to amplify TCR beta CDR3 regions. Bias from PCR amplification was corrected by using a synthetic template baseline for primer optimization and for computational correction. The authors' analysis ran thus. Only productive sequences were kept, with reads annotated to V, D and J genes according to IMGT and analyzed in immunoSEQ Analyzer. Clonality was computed as one minus Shannon entropy normalized by log2 of the number of productive unique sequences. Public and private clones were assessed among the 100 most prevalent clones of each patient and control. A clone was defined as Susac-specific if it was absent from the healthy and MS cohorts, from 1052 published viral clones and from other ImmuneACCESS disease sequences. Using fastp at Q25 and MiXCR, TCRdb reprocessed the public reads and kept productive beta chains. Each entry merges the rows of one CDR3 protein and shows their most common DNA and genes. These V and J calls originate from TCRdb's pipeline instead of the authors' own analysis. The sample table holds 120,000 or so distinct CDR3 sequences, of which roughly 95% were seen once. Of the sample, roughly 0.14% is held by the ten largest clones.

As concerns this clonotype: Its antigen target is currently unknown. No clone much larger than this one lies a single base away; base qualities are absent.

Peripheral blood CD8+ and CD4+ T cells from healthy donors, Susac syndrome patients and multiple sclerosis patients were profiled by high-throughput TCR beta sequencing. Susac syndrome patients met recently defined diagnostic criteria for definite or probable disease. Bulk CD8+ and CD4+ T cells were purified magnetically by negative isolation, whereas CD8+ TEMRA cells were enriched by FACS. Blood was collected in EDTA tubes and processed within 24 hours, with PBMCs isolated through density gradient centrifugation. PBMCs intended for TCR sequencing were cryopreserved in liquid nitrogen and were subsequently thawed in a 37 degrees C water bath. A purity of at least 90% was achieved for sorted or isolated CD4+, CD8+ and CD8+ TEMRA cells. Trimming costs V 4 bases and J 0 bases, and their ends lie 9 bases apart. The germline V gene provides CDR1 SGHDN and CDR2 FVKESK. The CDR3, from cysteine to phenylalanine, totals 14 residues. The read is trimmed to its CDR3 DNA, 42 bases read in frame from base 1.

The sequenced sample was CD4+ T cells from PBMCs. The receptor was derived from a human donor with Susac syndrome. The V gene is TRBV14 and the J gene is TRBJ1-1, with the D gene uncertain. The nucleotides are TGTGCCAGCAGCCCCCCAGGTATGAACACTGAAGCTTTCTTT. Its translation is CASSPPGMNTEAFF.